The next 6 T cell receptor beta chains were all read from a single sample in a study of CXCR3-negative and CXCR3-positive naive CD8 T cells. cDNA libraries for TRB were generated by 5' RACE incorporating UMI labels. TCRdb re-called the 5' RACE reads; every CDR3 protein appears as one record, without DNA. Its listing shows some 61,000 distinct CDR3 sequences. Material for sequencing was naive CXCR3- CD8+ T cells from blood. The subset denotes: CD45RO-CCR7+CD27+CD95- naive CD8+ T cells lacking CXCR3 (TNR3-). Receptor source: a human donor in good health. Some clones in this sample may be carry-over from other donors' samples.

V gene TRBV18 combines with J gene TRBJ2-5; checking the TCRdb D call of TRBD1 is not possible without DNA. Germline lookup yields CDR1 KGHSH and CDR2 LQKENI. The CDR3 spans 16 residues. CDR3 region: CASSPPAGGVQETQYF.

The chain carries TRBV29-1 and TRBJ1-2. Germline lookup yields CDR1 SQVTM and CDR2 ANQGSEA. The CDR3 covers 11 residues. CDR3: CSVDDNYGYTF.

V is TRBV29-1 and J is TRBJ2-7; TCRdb gives TRBD2 as the D gene, but with no DNA this cannot be confirmed. This CDR3 is 13 amino acids long. Germline CDR1 reads SQVTM; CDR2 reads ANQGSEA. The CDR3 region is CSVSSGYSYEQYF.

V and J are TRBV5-1 and TRBJ1-1; there is no DNA to check the TCRdb D call of TRBD1. Germline-derived CDR1 and CDR2 are SGHRS and YFSETQ. The CDR3 contains 12 residues. The CDR3 here is CASSSGQNEAFF.

The J gene is TRBJ2-1, the V gene TRBV20-1; TCRdb names TRBD2, which stays unverified in the absence of DNA. The CDR3 has 17 amino acids. The V gene's germline CDR1 is DFQATT and CDR2 SNEGSKA (reference sequence). The CDR3 reads CSARDSLAMSSYNEQFF.

The genes are TRBV29-1 and TRBJ2-1; the TRBD1 assignment by TCRdb is unverifiable without DNA. Germline CDR1 SQVTM, CDR2 ANQGSEA. CDR3 length: 13 residues. The CDR3 here is CSAPGLGVNEQFF.